The next 13 T cell receptor beta chains were all read from a single sample in a study of CD8 T cells in Susac syndrome. Random hexamers were used to reverse transcribe an amount of about 0.5 to 1 ug RNA. Using its own MiXCR run on the immunoSEQ multiplex PCR reads, TCRdb lists one record per CDR3 protein. The table records about 210,000 distinct CDR3 sequences, approximately 95% of them present only once. The sample taken for sequencing was CD4+ T cells from PBMCs. These receptor sequences come from a human donor with multiple sclerosis.

This chain links TRBV6-6 with TRBJ2-7; D uncertain. Trimming removed 2 bases at V and 4 bases at J, with 9 bases between. The CDR3 runs to 13 residues. Germline V lookup: CDR1 MNHNY, CDR2 SVGAGI (reference sequence). CDR3 nucleotide sequence: TGTGCCAGCAGTTACCAACTCACGTACGAGCAGTACTTC. Its protein is CASSYQLTYEQYF.

V is TRBV15 and J is TRBJ2-7, with D maybe TRBD1 (5 bases). The CDR3 covers 15 residues. Germline CDR1 LNHNV, CDR2 YYDKDF (reference sequence). V was clipped by 3 bases and J by 3 bases, with 15 bases between them. The CDR3 region has the DNA TGTGCCACCAGCAGGACAAGAGGAAGGGGCTACGAGCAGTACTTC. This sequence encodes CATSRTRGRGYEQYF. The variable domain in full, completed from reference TRBV15 and TRBJ2-7, reads DAMVIQNPRYQVTQFGKPVTLSCSQTLNHNVMYWYQQKSSQAPKLLFHYYDKDFNNEADTPDNFQSRRPNTSFCFLDIRSPGLGDTAMYLCATSRTRGRGYEQYFGPGTRLTVT.

This chain joins TRBV9 and TRBJ2-1; D is unresolved. Per the germline V gene, CDR1 is SGDLS and CDR2 is YYNGEE. The CDR3 has 13 amino acids. Trimming removed 0 bases from V and 4 bases from J, with 5 bases in between. Here the CDR3 DNA reads TGTGCCAGCAGCGTAGAGGATTACAATGAGCAGTTCTTC. It translates to CASSVEDYNEQFF.

The rearrangement links TRBV11-2 to TRBJ2-1; the D gene is possibly TRBD2 (6 bases). V shed 5 bases and J shed 5 bases, with 16 bases lying between them. Germline CDR1 reads SGHAT; CDR2 reads FQNNGV. The CDR3 contains 15 residues. The DNA for the CDR3 is TGTGCCAGCAGCCCCGTTCGGCCGGGGGACAATGAGCAGTTCTTC. This translates into CASSPVRPGDNEQFF.

CDR3 sequence (DNA): TGCAGCGTTGGCGAACGACAGGACAAAGGCTACACCTTC. Its translation: CSVGERQDKGYTF. The chain couples TRBV29-1 to TRBJ1-2; D is perhaps TRBD1 (6 bases). Trimming left V 4 bases short and J 8 bases short, with 17 bases between. The CDR3 covers 13 residues. Germline values: CDR1 SQVTM, CDR2 ANQGSEA.

CDR3 amino acids: CSVSRLATGIYNEQFF. The CDR3 DNA reads as TGCAGCGTGTCCCGACTAGCTACCGGCATCTACAATGAGCAGTTCTTC. The chain is built from TRBV29-1 and TRBJ2-1, with 7 bases aligning to TRBD2. Germline V lookup: CDR1 SQVTM, CDR2 ANQGSEA. V lost 6 bases to trimming and J lost 3 bases; unmatched junction nucleotides: 14. The CDR3 length is 16 residues.

The chain combines TRBV29-1 with TRBJ2-7, with 14 positions matching TRBD2. V trimming: 4 bases; J trimming: 1 base; junction bases outside the gene matches: 9. This CDR3 contains 17 residues. The germline CDR1 and CDR2 sequences are SQVTM and ANQGSEA. CDR3 nucleotides: TGCAGCGTTGGACTAGCGGGGGGGGTTAAGAATTCCTACGAGCAGTACTTC. Protein sequence: CSVGLAGGVKNSYEQYF.

The chain employs TRBV24-1 and TRBJ2-3; D remains ambiguous. V was pared by 4 bases and J by 3 bases, with 7 bases between. The CDR3 sequence is 13 residues long. Germline V gene data show CDR1 as KGHDR and CDR2 as SFDVKD. CDR3 sequence: CATSEPGTDTQYF. CDR3 DNA: TGTGCCACCAGTGAGCCCGGTACAGATACGCAGTATTTT.

This clonotype was counted once. The chain carries TRBV7-9 and TRBJ2-7, with 7 bases fitting TRBD1. With V trimmed by 1 base and J by 3 bases, 6 bases remained unmatched. CDR3 length: 15 amino acids. CDR1 and CDR2 (germline): SEHNR, FQNEAQ (reference sequence). DNA for the CDR3: TGTGCCAGCAGCTTAGAGGGGGCATTCAACTACGAGCAGTACTTC. This translates into CASSLEGAFNYEQYF.

The rearrangement joins TRBV29-1 to TRBJ2-3, with 9 nucleotides matching TRBD1. This CDR3 region has 13 residues. J was trimmed by 3 bases and V by 5 bases; bases with no gene match: 3. Germline values: CDR1 SQVTM, CDR2 ANQGSEA. The DNA for the CDR3 is TGCAGCGTTAGACAGGGGGGTACAGATACGCAGTATTTT. Residues: CSVRQGGTDTQYF.

The chain combines TRBV2 with TRBJ1-3; D possibly corresponds to TRBD1 (5 bases). This CDR3 is built from 14 residues. Per germline, CDR1 SNHLY and CDR2 FYNNEI. V lost 6 bases to trimming and J lost 2 bases, with 11 bases between them. The CDR3 reads CASRMGVTGNTIYF. The CDR3 DNA reads TGTGCCAGCAGGATGGGGGTCACTGGAAACACCATATATTTT.

The chain joins TRBV5-6 to TRBJ2-2, with D hard to call. The CDR3 spans 16 residues. Germline V gene lookup returns CDR1 SGHDT and CDR2 YYEEEE. Between the trimmed V and J ends, which lost 1 base and 0 bases, there was a span of 10 bases. CDR3 protein: CASSLRPAANTGELFF. The CDR3 region has the DNA TGTGCCAGCAGCTTGCGCCCAGCAGCGAACACCGGGGAGCTGTTTTTT.

The rearrangement uses TRBV20-1 and TRBJ2-3, with D perhaps matching TRBD2 (7 bases). Germline values: CDR1 DFQATT, CDR2 SNEGSKA (reference sequence). The CDR3 spans 17 residues. V lost 3 bases to trimming and J lost 2 bases, with 21 bases between them. The CDR3 reads CSASWAGAVGPTDTQYF. As DNA, the CDR3 is TGCAGTGCTAGTTGGGCGGGGGCCGTCGGTCCCACAGATACGCAGTATTTT.